This T cell receptor (beta chain) was sequenced during a study of T-cell memory formation after mild COVID-19. Study-wide points: SARS-CoV-2 specificity of second-wave clones peaking day 37 was unconfirmed.

This clonotype has ten or more counts. Antigen unknown. Using constant-segment primers, 5'RACE produced TCR alpha and TCR beta cDNA libraries carrying sample barcodes and UMIs. TCRdb ran MiXCR on the 5' RACE reads and lists one entry per CDR3 protein. The table records 200,000 to 250,000 distinct CDR3 sequences, roughly 15% of them present only once. The CDR3 totals 13 residues. The germline CDR1 and CDR2 sequences are SGHTA and FQGNSA. Between the trimmed V and J ends, which lost 5 bases and 5 bases, there was a span of 10 bases. Sequenced input: PBMCs or a T cell subset sorted from them (not recorded which). This rearrangement joins TRBV7-2 to TRBJ2-1; D may be TRBD2 (6 bases). This TCR derives from an adult woman who had mild COVID-19 (a few samples of this study predate the infection). Cell type and time point are not known. The CDR3 nucleotides read TGTGCCAGCAGCAGGAGACTAGACAATGAGCAGTTCTTC. Its protein product is CASSRRLDNEQFF.